This is a list of T cell receptor beta chains from one sample in a study of cytomegalovirus exposure and HLA in healthy donors. TCRdb keeps only in-frame clones here, not all; method: immunoSEQ multiplex PCR. Of 150,000 to 190,000 clones in the sample, 70% to 90% were seen once. The material sequenced was PBMCs. These receptors all stem from a woman between 18 and 29 years old in good health and CMV-seronegative. The conserved cysteine and the conserved F or W are not part of the CDR3 here. Fields, in order: V gene, D gene, CDR3 protein. D genes are given only for firm matches.

v_call: TRBV5-1; d_call: .; cdr3_aa: ASSFQTEHTEAF
v_call: TRBV28; d_call: TRBD2; cdr3_aa: ASSRAAGGPGEQY
v_call: TRBV14; d_call: TRBD1; cdr3_aa: ASSQGTGSWYEQY
v_call: TRBV7-2; d_call: .; cdr3_aa: ASSRAGQNRQF
v_call: TRBV27; d_call: .; cdr3_aa: ASSLYRTGLSATQY
v_call: TRBV4-1; d_call: .; cdr3_aa: ASSRSPVAGNEKLF
v_call: TRBV28; d_call: TRBD1; cdr3_aa: ASRHPGQGYEQY
v_call: TRBV28; d_call: .; cdr3_aa: ASSLSEKLF
v_call: TRBV28; d_call: .; cdr3_aa: ASSPGFSNQPQH
v_call: TRBV18; d_call: TRBD2; cdr3_aa: ASSPPEWREENTGELF
v_call: TRBV19; d_call: .; cdr3_aa: ASSPSDSLSYEQY
v_call: TRBV7-8; d_call: .; cdr3_aa: ASRMDSLNGYT
v_call: TRBV2; d_call: TRBD1; cdr3_aa: ASSPPLRTGDYGYT
v_call: TRBV2; d_call: .; cdr3_aa: ATSLLETEAF
v_call: TRBV19; d_call: TRBD1; cdr3_aa: ASSNPGQGLRGEKLF
v_call: TRBV7-7; d_call: TRBD1; cdr3_aa: ASSQQTGNEQY
v_call: TRBV7-2; d_call: .; cdr3_aa: ASSPPPQETQY